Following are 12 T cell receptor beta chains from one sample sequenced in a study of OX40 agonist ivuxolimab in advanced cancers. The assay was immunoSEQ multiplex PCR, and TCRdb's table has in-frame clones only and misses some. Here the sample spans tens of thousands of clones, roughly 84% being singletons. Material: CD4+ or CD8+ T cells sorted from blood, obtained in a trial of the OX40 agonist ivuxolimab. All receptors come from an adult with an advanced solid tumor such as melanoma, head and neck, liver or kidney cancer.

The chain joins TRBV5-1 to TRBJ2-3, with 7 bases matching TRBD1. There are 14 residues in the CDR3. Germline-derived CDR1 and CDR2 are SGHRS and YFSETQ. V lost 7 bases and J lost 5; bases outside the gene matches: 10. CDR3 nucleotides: TGCGCCAGCTTCACAGGGGAAAGAGGAGATACGCAGTATTTT. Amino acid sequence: CASFTGERGDTQYF. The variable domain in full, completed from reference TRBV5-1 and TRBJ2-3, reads KAGVTQTPRYLIKTRGQQVTLSCSPISGHRSVSWYQQTPGQGLQFLFEYFSETQRNKGNFPGRFSGRQFSNSRSEMNVSTLELGDSALYLCASFTGERGDTQYFGPGTRLTVL.

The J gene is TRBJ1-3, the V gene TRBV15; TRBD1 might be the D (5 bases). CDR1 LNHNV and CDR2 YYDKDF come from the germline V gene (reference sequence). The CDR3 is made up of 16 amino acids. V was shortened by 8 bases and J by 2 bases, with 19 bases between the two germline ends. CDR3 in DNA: TGTGCCACCGACGTGGCGCACGGGGCGCCTGGAAACACCATATATTTT. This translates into CATDVAHGAPGNTIYF.

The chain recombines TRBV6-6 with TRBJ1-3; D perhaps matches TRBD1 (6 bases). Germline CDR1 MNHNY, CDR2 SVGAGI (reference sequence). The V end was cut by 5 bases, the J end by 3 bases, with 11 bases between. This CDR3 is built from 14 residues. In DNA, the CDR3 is TGTGCCAGCAGTACACAGGGCTTTGGAAACACCATATATTTT. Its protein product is CASSTQGFGNTIYF.

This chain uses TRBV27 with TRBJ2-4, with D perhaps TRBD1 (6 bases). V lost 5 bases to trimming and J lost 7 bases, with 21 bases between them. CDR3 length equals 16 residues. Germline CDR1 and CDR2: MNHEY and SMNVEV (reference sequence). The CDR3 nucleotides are TGTGCCAGCAGTACCGTCCGGGACACAAGGGGTAACATTCAGTACTTC. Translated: CASSTVRDTRGNIQYF.

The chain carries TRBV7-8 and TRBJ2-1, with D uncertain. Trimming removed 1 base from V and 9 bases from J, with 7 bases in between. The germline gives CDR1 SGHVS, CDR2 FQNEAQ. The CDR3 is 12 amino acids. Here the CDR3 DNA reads TGTGCCAGCAGCTTAGAGGGATCTGAGCAGTTCTTC. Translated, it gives CASSLEGSEQFF.

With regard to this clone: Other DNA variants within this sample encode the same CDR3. The CDR3 here is CASSLGGTNYGYTF. In nucleotides, the CDR3 is TGCGCCAGCAGCTTGGGAGGGACCAACTATGGCTACACCTTC. This rearrangement joins TRBV5-1 to TRBJ1-2, with a tentative D call TRBD1 (5 bases). The CDR3 contains 14 residues. V shed 0 bases and J shed 2 bases, with 8 bases lying between them. CDR1 and CDR2 (germline): SGHRS, YFSETQ. The full variable domain, with the rest looked up from reference TRBV5-1 and TRBJ1-2, is KAGVTQTPRYLIKTRGQQVTLSCSPISGHRSVSWYQQTPGQGLQFLFEYFSETQRNKGNFPGRFSGRQFSNSRSEMNVSTLELGDSALYLCASSLGGTNYGYTFGSGTRLTVV.

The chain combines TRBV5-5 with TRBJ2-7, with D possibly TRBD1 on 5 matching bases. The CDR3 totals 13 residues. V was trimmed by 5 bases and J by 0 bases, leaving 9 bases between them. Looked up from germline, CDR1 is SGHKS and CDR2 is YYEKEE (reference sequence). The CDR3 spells CASRLGLSYEQYF. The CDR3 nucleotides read TGTGCCAGCAGACTGGGGCTCTCCTACGAGCAGTACTTC. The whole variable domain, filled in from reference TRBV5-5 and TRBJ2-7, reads DAGVTQSPTHLIKTRGQQVTLRCSPISGHKSVSWYQQVLGQGPQFIFQYYEKEERGRGNFPDRFSARQFPNYSSELNVNALLLGDSALYLCASRLGLSYEQYFGPGTRLTVT.

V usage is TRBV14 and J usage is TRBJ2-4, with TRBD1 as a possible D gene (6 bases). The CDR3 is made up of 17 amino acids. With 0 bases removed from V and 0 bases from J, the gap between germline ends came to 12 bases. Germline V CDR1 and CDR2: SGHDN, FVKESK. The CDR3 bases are TGTGCCAGCAGCCAAGAAACAGGGATAGTAGCCAAAAACATTCAGTACTTC. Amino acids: CASSQETGIVAKNIQYF.

CDR3 DNA sequence: TGTGCCAGCAGCTTGACAGGACCGAACACTGAAGCTTTCTTT. It encodes CASSLTGPNTEAFF. The chain uses TRBV7-8 and TRBJ1-1, with D perhaps matching TRBD1 (6 bases). V shed 3 bases and J shed 1 base, with 9 bases lying between them. The CDR3 loop spans 14 amino acids. Germline lookup yields CDR1 SGHVS and CDR2 FQNEAQ.

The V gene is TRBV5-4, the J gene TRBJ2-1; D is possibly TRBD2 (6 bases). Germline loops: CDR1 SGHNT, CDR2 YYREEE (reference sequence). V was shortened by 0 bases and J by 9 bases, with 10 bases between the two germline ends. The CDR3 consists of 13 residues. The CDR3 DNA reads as TGTGCCAGCAGCTTGGCCATGGAGGGTGAGCAGTTCTTC. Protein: CASSLAMEGEQFF.

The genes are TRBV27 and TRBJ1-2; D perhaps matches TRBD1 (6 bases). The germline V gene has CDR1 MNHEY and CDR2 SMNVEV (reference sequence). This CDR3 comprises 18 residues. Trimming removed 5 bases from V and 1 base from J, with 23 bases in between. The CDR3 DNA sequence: TGTGCCAGCAGTCGAGACGCCTTCCGGACAGCTGGTAACTATGGCTACACCTTC. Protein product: CASSRDAFRTAGNYGYTF.

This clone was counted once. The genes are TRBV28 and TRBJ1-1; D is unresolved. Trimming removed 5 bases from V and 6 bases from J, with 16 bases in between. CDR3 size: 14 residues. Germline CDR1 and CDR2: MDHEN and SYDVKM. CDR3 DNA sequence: TGTGCCAGCAGTATGGGGATCTCAAGCGCTGAAGCTTTCTTT. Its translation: CASSMGISSAEAFF. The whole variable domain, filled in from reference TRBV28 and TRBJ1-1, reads DVKVTQSSRYLVKRTGEKVFLECVQDMDHENMFWYRQDPGLGLRLIYFSYDVKMKEKGDIPEGYSVSREKKERFSLILESASTNQTSMYLCASSMGISSAEAFFGQGTRLTVV.